The 4 T cell receptor beta chains reported below all come from one sample, sequenced in a study of shared clonotypes between healthy human individuals. Produced via immunoSEQ multiplex PCR; TCRdb's table is partial and in-frame only. The table includes more than 900,000 clones, 78% detected once. Sequencing was done on a sample of memory CD4+ T cells from PBMCs. Indicated subset: CD45RA-negative fraction. These receptors originate from a man aged 18 to 30 in good health. Some clones in this sample may be carry-over from other donors' samples.

V is TRBV19 and J is TRBJ2-1; a possible D gene is TRBD2 (6 bases). CDR3 length: 14 residues. V dropped 8 bases and J dropped 1 base, with 12 bases sitting between them. The germline gives CDR1 LNHDA, CDR2 SQIVND (reference sequence). The chain's CDR3 is CASSGVSSYNEQFF. DNA of the CDR3: TGTGCCAGTTCGGGAGTAAGTTCCTACAATGAGCAGTTCTTC.

The chain recombines TRBV4-1 with TRBJ2-3, with unresolved D. This CDR3 spans 16 amino acids. Germline V gene data show CDR1 as MGHRA and CDR2 as YSYEKL. The germline V and J ends were trimmed by 2 bases and 0 bases, with 12 bases remaining between them. The CDR3 spells CASSQTTTISTDTQYF. The CDR3 DNA sequence: TGCGCCAGCAGCCAAACAACCACCATTAGCACAGATACGCAGTATTTT.

This clone was recorded only once. The genes are TRBV28 and TRBJ1-2; D gene uncertain. The V gene lost 5 bases and the J gene lost 7 bases, with 17 bases spanning the gap. The CDR3 consists of 14 residues. Germline CDR1 is MDHEN and CDR2 is SYDVKM. The CDR3 DNA reads as TGTGCCAGCAGTAGAACAGAAGGTCTACTTGGCTACACCTTC. Translating it yields CASSRTEGLLGYTF.

The sample holds a few counts of this clone. The J gene is TRBJ1-3, the V gene TRBV5-1; tentative D call: TRBD1 (6 bases). Germline V CDR1 and CDR2: SGHRS, YFSETQ. This CDR3 has 17 amino acids. V dropped 4 bases and J dropped 4 bases, with 21 bases sitting between them. CDR3 bases: TGCGCCAGCAGCCTGGGGGGCGGCCCCCTTGGAGGAAACACCATATATTTT. Its translation is CASSLGGGPLGGNTIYF.